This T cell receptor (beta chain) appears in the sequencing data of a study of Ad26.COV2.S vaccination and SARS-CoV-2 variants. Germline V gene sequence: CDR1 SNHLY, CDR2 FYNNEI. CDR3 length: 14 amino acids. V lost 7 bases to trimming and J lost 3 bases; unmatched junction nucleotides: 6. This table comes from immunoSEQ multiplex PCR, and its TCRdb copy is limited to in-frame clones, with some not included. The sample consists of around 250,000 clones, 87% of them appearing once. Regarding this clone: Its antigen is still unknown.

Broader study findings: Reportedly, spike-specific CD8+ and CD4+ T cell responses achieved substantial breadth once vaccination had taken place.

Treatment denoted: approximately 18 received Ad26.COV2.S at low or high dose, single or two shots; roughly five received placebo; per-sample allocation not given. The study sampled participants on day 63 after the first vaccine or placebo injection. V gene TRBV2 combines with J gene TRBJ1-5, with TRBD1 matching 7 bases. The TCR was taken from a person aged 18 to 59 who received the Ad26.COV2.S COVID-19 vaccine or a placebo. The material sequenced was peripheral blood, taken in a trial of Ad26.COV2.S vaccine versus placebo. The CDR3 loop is CASTGTAINQPQHF. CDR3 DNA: TGTGCCAGCACCGGGACAGCAATCAATCAGCCCCAGCATTTT.